This passage covers 8 T cell receptor beta chains from one sample sequenced in a study of graft-versus-host responses after intestinal transplantation. Antigens of these TCRs are unknown. The protocol was immunoSEQ multiplex PCR, while the TCRdb copy is restricted to in-frame clones and leaves out a portion. The sample includes approximately 90,000 clones, 75% to 95% of them seen just once. This specimen was unstimulated CD8+ T cells sorted from spleen or lymph node cells, taken before intestinal transplant. These receptor sequences come from a human donor who received an intestinal transplant.

The chain recombines TRBV19 with TRBJ1-1, with a tentative D call TRBD1 (5 bases). The V end was cut by 8 bases, the J end by 0 bases, with 13 bases between. CDR3 length equals 14 residues. Per the germline V gene, CDR1 is LNHDA and CDR2 is SQIVND (reference sequence). CDR3 nucleotides: TGTGCCAGTTCAAAGCAGGGAATGAACACTGAAGCTTTCTTT. It is translated as CASSKQGMNTEAFF.

The chain has TRBV7-3 and TRBJ2-3, with D possibly being TRBD2 (5 bases). In germline, CDR1 is SGHTA, CDR2 FQGTGA. This CDR3 has 14 residues. V lost 3 bases, J lost 4 bases, and 11 bases lay in between. This CDR3 is CASSFGESPDTQYF. In nucleotides, the CDR3 is TGTGCCAGCAGCTTTGGGGAGTCCCCAGATACGCAGTATTTT.

The rearrangement uses TRBV5-1 and TRBJ2-3; a possible D gene is TRBD2 (5 bases). The germline V and J ends were trimmed by 2 bases and 0 bases, with 10 bases remaining between them. The germline CDR1 and CDR2 sequences are SGHRS and YFSETQ. The CDR3 sequence is 15 residues long. The CDR3 DNA sequence: TGCGCCAGCAGCTTTACTAGTCCTAGCACAGATACGCAGTATTTT. Translation: CASSFTSPSTDTQYF.

This chain connects TRBV21-1 to TRBJ2-4; TRBD2, the D gene given by the table, was not confirmed from the DNA. TRBV21-1 is a recognized pseudogene. The CDR3 has 16 residues. The CDR3 protein is CASSKGLKEAKNIQYF. The CDR3 region has the DNA TGTGCCAGCAGCAAGGGACTGAAGGAAGCCAAAAACATTCAGTACTTC.

The chain joins TRBV7-9 to TRBJ2-7, with TRBD2 matching over 9 bases. The J segment lost 4 bases and the V segment lost 4 bases, leaving 14 bases of the junction unmatched. Germline-derived CDR1 and CDR2 are SEHNR and FQNEAQ (reference sequence). This CDR3 comprises 17 residues. CDR3 amino acids: CASSYLGREGYMYEQYF. CDR3 DNA: TGTGCCAGCAGCTACCTCGGGCGGGAGGGTTACATGTACGAGCAGTACTTC.

CDR3 nucleotide sequence: TGTGCCAGCAGCGTAGCGGGTGGGGGAAACACCATATATTTT. Protein sequence: CASSVAGGGNTIYF. This chain connects TRBV9 to TRBJ1-3; D ambiguous. The CDR3 consists of 14 residues. The V end lost 0 bases, the J end lost 4 bases, and 8 bases lay between the germline ends. Germline V gives CDR1 SGDLS, CDR2 YYNGEE.

Details on this clone: Other DNA variants within this sample encode the same CDR3. J is TRBJ2-2 and V is TRBV6-1, with TRBD1 identical over 7 bases. The germline CDR1 and CDR2 sequences are MNHNS and SASEGT. V lost 9 bases to trimming and J lost 1 base; unmatched junction nucleotides: 8. CDR3 size: 15 residues. CDR3 residues: CARKRDRENTGELFF. CDR3 bases: TGTGCCAGAAAGCGAGACAGGGAGAACACCGGGGAGCTGTTTTTT.

The chain couples TRBV10-2 to TRBJ2-1; D is unresolved. CDR3 length: 13 amino acids. Trimming shortened V by 3 bases and J by 8 bases, and 11 bases separated the two germline ends. Per the germline V gene, CDR1 is WSHSY and CDR2 is SAAADI. The CDR3 reads CASSDLLRDEQFF. CDR3 sequence (DNA): TGCGCCAGCAGTGATCTCCTTAGGGATGAGCAGTTCTTC.